These 12 T cell receptor beta chains came from one sample sequenced in a study of blood T cell repertoires in COVID-19. Sequenced by immunoSEQ multiplex PCR; TCRdb stores in-frame clones only, minus some. The sample includes some 360,000 clones, about 89% of them seen just once. Sequenced input: peripheral blood. These TCRs come from a woman in her sixties or seventies with COVID-19, enrolled during active disease.

The V and J genes are TRBV9 and TRBJ1-3, with a possible D match to TRBD1 (5 bases). The length of the CDR3 is 15 residues. The V and J ends lost 5 bases and 0 bases respectively, with 12 bases between them. CDR1 and CDR2 from the germline V gene are SGDLS and YYNGEE. The CDR3, as DNA: TGTGCCAGCAGTCTGGGGCCAAACTCTGGAAACACCATATATTTT. Protein: CASSLGPNSGNTIYF.

CDR3 sequence reads: CASSSGISGNTIYF. For the CDR3, the DNA is TGTGCCAGCAGCTCGGGGATAAGTGGAAACACCATATATTTT. This chain uses TRBV7-3 with TRBJ1-3; D gene uncertain. Germline V CDR1 and CDR2: SGHTA, FQGTGA. Trimming cost V 4 bases and J 3 bases, with 10 bases left between them. This CDR3 region has 14 residues.

The J gene is TRBJ2-2, the V gene TRBV29-1; the D gene is possibly TRBD1 (6 bases). CDR1 and CDR2 (germline): SQVTM, ANQGSEA. This CDR3 has 14 amino acids. The V end was cut by 4 bases, the J end by 6 bases, with 15 bases between. This chain's CDR3 is CSVVPQGQAGELFF. The CDR3 DNA sequence: TGCAGCGTTGTGCCTCAGGGGCAGGCCGGGGAGCTGTTTTTT.

The chain recombines TRBV5-6 with TRBJ2-3; TRBD1 agrees at 7 bases. Per the germline V gene, CDR1 is SGHDT and CDR2 is YYEEEE. V lost 4 bases to trimming and J lost 2 bases; unmatched junction nucleotides: 10. CDR3 length: 16 amino acids. The CDR3 sequence: CASSLLGTENTDTQYF. CDR3 nucleotide sequence: TGTGCCAGCAGCCTACTTGGGACAGAAAACACAGATACGCAGTATTTT.

The chain uses TRBV29-1 and TRBJ2-1, with D hard to call. The CDR3 loop spans 12 amino acids. The germline V gene has CDR1 SQVTM and CDR2 ANQGSEA. V was cut by 7 bases and J by 9 bases, with 16 bases left in between. The CDR3 DNA follows: TGCAGCGCCTATCGCACTCCCGGTGAGCAGTTCTTC. Protein product: CSAYRTPGEQFF.

Turning to this clone: The sample carries other DNA sequences with the same CDR3. V and J are TRBV5-1 and TRBJ1-4, with D possibly being TRBD1 (6 bases). V lost 4 bases to trimming and J lost 8 bases, with 15 bases between them. CDR3 length equals 14 residues. CDR1 and CDR2 from the germline V gene are SGHRS and YFSETQ. The CDR3 bases are TGCGCCAGCAGCCTGGGGCAGGGGAACGAAAAACTGTTTTTT. Residues: CASSLGQGNEKLFF.

The rearrangement links TRBV29-1 to TRBJ1-2; TRBD1 agrees at 9 bases. Trimming at V came to 6 bases and at J to 7 bases, leaving 9 bases not matched to a gene. CDR1 is SQVTM and CDR2 is ANQGSEA in the germline V gene. CDR3 size: 13 residues. This CDR3 reads CSVLGQGPGGYTF. The CDR3 nucleotides read TGCAGCGTCCTTGGACAGGGGCCGGGTGGCTACACCTTC.

The rearrangement joins TRBV7-9 to TRBJ1-4, with a tentative D call TRBD1 (5 bases). The CDR3 extends over 15 amino acids. Trimming cost V 1 base and J 8 bases, with 14 bases left between them. The germline CDR1 and CDR2 sequences are SEHNR and FQNEAQ (reference sequence). CDR3 protein: CASSLGLRGDEKLFF. CDR3 bases: TGTGCCAGCAGCTTAGGTCTTAGGGGTGACGAAAAACTGTTTTTT.

This clone was observed a handful of times. The chain is built from TRBV7-9 and TRBJ1-6; 8 nucleotides agree with TRBD1. V was pared by 4 bases and J by 3 bases, with 8 bases of the junction left unmatched. The CDR3 sequence is 17 residues long. The germline CDR1 and CDR2 sequences are SEHNR and FQNEAQ (reference sequence). In nucleotides, the CDR3 is TGTGCCAGCAGCTCGAAACAGGGGGGGTTCTATAATTCACCCCTCCACTTT. As protein: CASSSKQGGFYNSPLHF.

About this clone: It may be a read error: a sequence one base away is much more abundant. The chain combines TRBV7-3 with TRBJ1-1; tentative D call: TRBD1 (6 bases). CDR1 and CDR2 from the germline V gene are SGHTA and FQGTGA. CDR3 length equals 13 residues. With 2 bases removed from V and 5 bases from J, the gap between germline ends came to 9 bases. The CDR3 reads CASSLERGTEAFF. CDR3 sequence (DNA): TGTGCCAGCAGCTTAGAAAGGGGGACTGAAGCTTTCTTT.

J is TRBJ1-1 and V is TRBV19, with 7 nucleotides matching TRBD1. The ends lost 7 bases at V and 3 bases at J; junction bases unmatched: 8. This CDR3 has 14 residues. Germline CDR1 and CDR2: LNHDA and SQIVND (reference sequence). CDR3 in amino acids: CASTRQGPHTEAFF. The CDR3 DNA reads TGTGCCAGTACTCGACAGGGTCCCCACACTGAAGCTTTCTTT.

V and J are TRBV6-1 and TRBJ1-2; 11 positions agree with TRBD1. The germline V gene encodes CDR1 MNHNS and CDR2 SASEGT. J was trimmed by 7 bases and V by 0 bases; bases with no gene match: 7. The CDR3 loop spans 16 amino acids. The chain's CDR3 is CASSEALGTGGSGYTF. In DNA, the CDR3 is TGTGCCAGCAGTGAAGCCTTAGGGACAGGGGGTAGTGGCTACACCTTC.